The rows below give T cell receptor beta chains drawn from one sample of a study of cytomegalovirus exposure and HLA in healthy donors. Produced via immunoSEQ multiplex PCR; TCRdb's table is partial and in-frame only. The sample consists of just under 75,000 clones, around 94% of them appearing once. Sequencing was carried out using PBMCs. These receptors were obtained from a woman aged 18-35 years in good health and CMV-seropositive. Both conserved end residues are part of each CDR3. Fields, in order: clone size, V gene, J gene, D gene, CDR3 DNA, CDR3 protein. The D gene is left open where the match is weak. The size entry is marked missing in some rows and otherwise reads once, few, many or a size class.

.	TRBV28	TRBJ2-2	.	TGTGCCAGCAGTTTACAGGGGTACGGGGAGCTGTTTTTT	CASSLQGYGELFF
.	TRBV5-1	TRBJ1-4	TRBD1	TGCGCCAGCAGGCAACAGGGGGGAAACGAAAAACTGTTTTTT	CASRQQGGNEKLFF
once	TRBV5-1	TRBJ1-5	TRBD1	TGCGCCAGCAGCCCGGGACAGGGGGCAAATCAGCCCCAGCATTTT	CASSPGQGANQPQHF
.	TRBV28	TRBJ1-2	TRBD1	TGTGCCAGCAGTTCCGCAGGGGGCTTGGACACCTTC	CASSSAGGLDTF
.	TRBV18	TRBJ1-1	TRBD1	TGTGCCAGCTCACCCGGACAGGGGACGAACACTGAAGCTTTCTTT	CASSPGQGTNTEAFF
.	TRBV5-4	TRBJ1-1	TRBD1	TGTGCCAGCAGCGGCAACAGGGGGGGAAGCACTGAAGCTTTCTTT	CASSGNRGGSTEAFF
.	TRBV27	TRBJ2-7	.	TGTGCCAGCCCGACTGGGGGGTCGATTATCGACAGCTCCTACGAGCAGTACTTC	CASPTGGSIIDSSYEQYF
.	TRBV4-3	TRBJ1-1	.	TGCGCCAGCAGCCTCCAGACAGGCTTCAATGCTGAAGCTTTCTTT	CASSLQTGFNAEAFF
.	TRBV5-1	TRBJ1-2	.	TGCGCCAGCAGTTTCACGGGGGGCCCTAACTATGGCTACACCTTC	CASSFTGGPNYGYTF
.	TRBV27	TRBJ1-5	.	TGTGCCAGCAGTTTAGGAGGAGGGAATCGGGGCAATCAGCCCCAGCATTTT	CASSLGGGNRGNQPQHF
few	TRBV6-1	TRBJ2-7	.	TGTGCCAGCAGGCAGGCCTACGAGCAGTACTTC	CASRQAYEQYF
.	TRBV9	TRBJ2-5	TRBD2	TGTGCCAGCAGCCGAGTTAGCGGGACCCAAGAGACCCAGTACTTC	CASSRVSGTQETQYF
.	TRBV5-1	TRBJ1-1	.	TGCGCCAGCAGCTACTCAAAGAACACTGAAGCTTTCTTT	CASSYSKNTEAFF
.	TRBV18	TRBJ1-1	.	TGTGCCAGCTCACCAGGCAAGAACACTGAAGCTTTCTTT	CASSPGKNTEAFF
.	TRBV30	TRBJ2-1	TRBD2	TGTGCCTGGAGTGCCCATTCGGGACTAGCGGTCAATGAGCAGTTCTTC	CAWSAHSGLAVNEQFF
.	TRBV4-1	TRBJ2-1	.	TGCGCCAGCAGCCCTAGTCTGGTCGGGGGAGGACGTGAGCAGTTCTTC	CASSPSLVGGGREQFF
.	TRBV11-2	TRBJ1-2	.	TGTGCCAGCAGCTTAGATTCCGGACAGACGATAAACTATGGCTACACCTTC	CASSLDSGQTINYGYTF
.	TRBV5-6	TRBJ2-5	TRBD1	TGTGCCAGCAGCTTTCGTGTGGTCAGGGGGCGGGAGACCCAGTACTTC	CASSFRVVRGRETQYF
.	TRBV2	TRBJ2-1	TRBD2	TGTGCCAGCAAACGACTAGCGGGGGGGTACTACAATGAGCAGTTCTTC	CASKRLAGGYYNEQFF
once	TRBV5-6	TRBJ2-7	TRBD1	TGTGCCAGCAGCCCCGGGACAGGGAGCTCCTACGAGCAGTACTTC	CASSPGTGSSYEQYF
.	TRBV25-1	TRBJ2-1	TRBD1	TGTGCCAGCAGTGAATACCGGGACAGGGGAGGCTATGAGCAGTTCTTC	CASSEYRDRGGYEQFF
.	TRBV4-3	TRBJ2-3	.	TGCGCCAGCAGCCGCCGGGGGAGCAACACAGATACGCAGTATTTT	CASSRRGSNTDTQYF
.	TRBV28	TRBJ2-6	.	TGTGCCAGCATACAGCATGACTCTGGGGCCAACGTCCTGACTTTC	CASIQHDSGANVLTF
.	TRBV6-5	TRBJ1-1	.	TGTGCCAGCAGTTACAAACAGGGCGTGAACACTGAAGCTTTCTTT	CASSYKQGVNTEAFF
.	TRBV7-2	TRBJ2-7	TRBD2	TGTGCCAGCAGCTCCGGACTAGCGGGCCCCTACGAGCAGTACTTC	CASSSGLAGPYEQYF
.	TRBV6-5	TRBJ1-1	.	TGTGCCAGCAGTTACGACGATCGGGCGGGGACTGAAGCTTTCTTT	CASSYDDRAGTEAFF
.	TRBV29-1	TRBJ2-1	TRBD2	TGCAGCGTTAACGAGCGGGGGGGTTACAATGAGCAGTTCTTC	CSVNERGGYNEQFF
.	TRBV28	TRBJ2-2	.	TGTGCCAGCAGTTTACCGCCAGGGGTAGATGTCGGGGAGCTGTTTTTT	CASSLPPGVDVGELFF
.	TRBV5-1	TRBJ2-7	TRBD1	TGCGCCAGCAGCCCGGGACAGGGGAGAGTTTACGAGCAGTACTTC	CASSPGQGRVYEQYF
.	TRBV18	TRBJ1-6	.	TGTGCCAGCTCACAGGACAGCGATAATTCACCCCTCCACTTT	CASSQDSDNSPLHF
.	TRBV9	TRBJ1-5	TRBD1	TGTGCCAGCAGCCAAGGGACAGGGAATAATCAGCCCCAGCATTTT	CASSQGTGNNQPQHF
.	TRBV21-1	TRBJ2-7	.	TGTGCCAGCAGCCCCCCGGCGGGCGGGCCCTACGAGCAGTACTTC	CASSPPAGGPYEQYF
.	TRBV19	TRBJ2-2	TRBD1	TGTGCCACTGGGGACAGATCGAACACCGGGGAGCTGTTTTTT	CATGDRSNTGELFF
.	TRBV4-3	TRBJ1-2	.	TGCGCCAGCAGCCAAGATTATGCGGTGGACTATGGCTACACCTTC	CASSQDYAVDYGYTF
.	TRBV25-1	TRBJ2-3	TRBD1	TGTGCCAGCACCATGAACAGGGGATTGGCAGATACGCAGTATTTT	CASTMNRGLADTQYF
.	TRBV5-1	TRBJ1-1	TRBD1	TGCGCCAGCAGGGAGGGGGCCGGCACTGAAGCTTTCTTT	CASREGAGTEAFF
.	TRBV7-9	TRBJ1-3	TRBD1	TGTGCCAGCAGCTCCCGGGACAGGGAGCCTGGAAACACCATATATTTT	CASSSRDREPGNTIYF
.	TRBV20-1	TRBJ1-1	.	TGCAGGGGGGCGGGGGGCACTGAAGCTTTCTTT	CRGAGGTEAFF
.	TRBV11-2	TRBJ2-1	.	TGTGCCAGCAGCTTAGCTGGCATTTCTGAGCAGTTCTTC	CASSLAGISEQFF
.	TRBV2	TRBJ2-1	TRBD2	TGTGCCAGCAGCGCCGTGGGACTAGCGGGGTCTTGGAATGAGCAGTTCTTC	CASSAVGLAGSWNEQFF
few	TRBV5-8	TRBJ2-7	TRBD2	TGTGCCAGCCGTCCTAGCGGGAGGGCGGGGGAGCAGTACTTC	CASRPSGRAGEQYF
.	TRBV7-7	TRBJ2-7	.	TGTGCCGCCTACGGTGTCCTAAACTACGAGCAGTACTTC	CAAYGVLNYEQYF
.	TRBV19	TRBJ1-1	.	TGTGCCAGTAGTAGGGATGTAGCGGGTGTCGCTGAAGCTTTCTTT	CASSRDVAGVAEAFF